This T cell receptor beta chain was observed in a study of control samples from healthy donors and cancer patients. Assay used: immunoSEQ multiplex PCR; TCRdb lists only in-frame clones, some missing. The table includes about 220,000 clones, roughly 94% detected once. Germline V lookup: CDR1 MGHRA, CDR2 YSYEKL. V lost 6 bases to trimming and J lost 2 bases, with 20 bases between them. There are 17 residues in the CDR3. This chain links TRBV4-1 with TRBJ1-3; no firm D call. Sequenced: blood. The clonotype originates from a man aged 45-60 years in good health. The chain's CDR3 is CASRRYLLEGTGNTIYF. The CDR3 coding sequence is TGCGCCAGCAGAAGATATTTATTGGAAGGAACTGGAAACACCATATATTTT.